The 9 T cell receptor beta chains below were found in one sample sequenced in a study of spatial heterogeneity in lung cancer. Time point given: blood at routine non-recurrence follow-up after resection. TCRdb redid the calling of the 5' RACE reads with MiXCR, one entry per CDR3 protein. The sample consists of approximately 93,000 distinct CDR3 sequences, just under 20% of them appearing once. Sequencing used PBMCs, obtained at follow-up. These receptors all stem from a male donor with early-stage non-small cell lung cancer.

This clonotype was detected only once. The DNA for the CDR3 is TGCAGTGCCAACCCCACTAGCGGGACCCGCTACGAGCAGTACTTC. This translates into CSANPTSGTRYEQYF. V gene TRBV20-1 combines with J gene TRBJ2-7; 10 bases map to TRBD2. The CDR3 is 15 residues long. Germline values: CDR1 DFQATT, CDR2 SNEGSKA (reference sequence). Trimming at V came to 6 bases and at J to 3 bases, leaving 11 bases not matched to a gene.

This clonotype was found a few times. The CDR3 protein is CASSIDLSSYNEQFF. The CDR3 bases are TGTGCCAGTAGTATTGACTTAAGCTCCTACAATGAGCAGTTCTTC. The chain uses TRBV19 and TRBJ2-1; no firm D call. This CDR3 region has 15 residues. V was trimmed by 3 bases and J by 0 bases, leaving 9 bases between them. Per the germline V gene, CDR1 is LNHDA and CDR2 is SQIVND (reference sequence).

This chain links TRBV12-3 or TRBV12-4 with TRBJ2-2, with D possibly matching TRBD1 (5 bases). The V gene lost 5 bases and the J gene lost 1 base, with 8 bases spanning the gap. CDR3 length equals 14 residues. The CDR3 nucleotides are TGTGCCAGCAGTCCGCAGGGGAACACCGGGGAGCTGTTTTTT. This gives the protein CASSPQGNTGELFF.

The chain links TRBV27 to TRBJ1-6, with D hard to call. Germline-derived CDR1 and CDR2 are MNHEY and SMNVEV (reference sequence). The CDR3 loop spans 15 amino acids. V lost 5 bases to trimming and J lost 0 bases, with 8 bases between them. The CDR3 region is CASSPRSSYNSPLHF. CDR3 coding DNA: TGTGCCAGCAGTCCAAGGAGCTCCTATAATTCACCCCTCCACTTT.

This clonotype has more than one count but fewer than ten. The gene calls are TRBV6-5 and TRBJ2-6, with TRBD1 as a possible D gene (7 bases). In germline, CDR1 is MNHEY, CDR2 SVGAGI. The germline V and J ends were trimmed by 4 bases and 0 bases, with 25 bases remaining between them. The CDR3 extends over 21 amino acids. The CDR3 spells CASSSVYAGTAPLSGANVLTF. In nucleotides, the CDR3 is TGTGCCAGCAGTTCAGTTTATGCGGGGACAGCCCCTCTCTCTGGGGCCAACGTCCTGACTTTC.

CDR3 residues: CASSGKDLSYEQYF. CDR3 sequence (DNA): TGTGCCAGCTCAGGGAAGGACCTCTCCTACGAGCAGTACTTC. The rearrangement links TRBV2 to TRBJ2-7; D possibly corresponds to TRBD1 (5 bases). CDR3 size: 14 residues. Germline V gene lookup returns CDR1 SNHLY and CDR2 FYNNEI. V lost 8 bases and J 0 bases, leaving 14 bases between the germline ends.

Only a few counts were recorded for this clonotype. The rearrangement uses TRBV11-2 and TRBJ1-1; no firm D call. Germline lookup yields CDR1 SGHAT and CDR2 FQNNGV. CDR3 length: 14 amino acids. Trimming cost V 1 base and J 3 bases, with 9 bases left between them. CDR3 sequence reads: CASSLANSDTEAFF. The CDR3 coding sequence is TGTGCCAGCAGCTTAGCGAACTCTGACACTGAAGCTTTCTTT. Full variable domain (missing parts from reference TRBV11-2 and TRBJ1-1): EAGVAQSPRYKIIEKRQSVAFWCNPISGHATLYWYQQILGQGPKLLIQFQNNGVVDDSQLPKDRFSAERLKGVDSTLKIQPAKLEDSAVYLCASSLANSDTEAFFGQGTRLTVV.

This clonotype has more than one count but fewer than ten. The chain employs TRBV9 and TRBJ2-7; 7 positions match TRBD1. The CDR3 is 14 amino acids. Germline assignment: CDR1 SGDLS and CDR2 YYNGEE. J gave up 3 bases and V 0 bases, and 3 bases lay outside the gene matches. In nucleotides, the CDR3 is TGTGCCAGCAGCGTAGAAGACAGGGTCTACGAGCAGTACTTC. Residues: CASSVEDRVYEQYF.

V gene TRBV7-2 combines with J gene TRBJ2-5; D unclear. The CDR3 has 11 residues. Trimming took 1 base from V and 7 from J, leaving 4 bases between them. Germline V gene data show CDR1 as SGHTA and CDR2 as FQGNSA. In DNA, the CDR3 is TGTGCCAGCAGCTTAGGATGGACCCAGTACTTC. It translates to CASSLGWTQYF.